The rows below give T cell receptor beta chains drawn from one sample of a study of spatial heterogeneity in lung cancer. MiXCR, run by TCRdb on the 5' RACE reads, gives a single entry per CDR3 protein. This table has about 9,600 distinct CDR3 sequences, around 8.7% appearing once. Sample: lung tumor tissue, taken at surgery. The origin of the receptors is a female donor with early-stage non-small cell lung cancer. Each CDR3 is given with its conserved first and last residue. D genes are given only for firm matches. The listing skips clone size in some rows; elsewhere it reads once, few, many or a size class.

v_call: TRBV7-2
d_call: TRBD1
j_call: TRBJ2-5
clone_size: many
cdr3_aa: CASTLTGKETQYF
cdr3_nt: TGTGCCAGCACCCTGACAGGGAAGGAGACCCAGTACTTC

v_call: TRBV7-8
d_call: .
j_call: TRBJ1-2
clone_size: many
cdr3_aa: CASSLIQNYGYTF
cdr3_nt: TGTGCCAGCAGCTTAATACAGAACTATGGCTACACCTTC

v_call: TRBV28
d_call: .
j_call: TRBJ2-7
clone_size: few
cdr3_aa: CASSLGGGPPYEQYF
cdr3_nt: TGTGCCAGCAGTTTAGGTGGAGGGCCCCCCTACGAGCAGTACTTC

v_call: TRBV20-1
d_call: .
j_call: TRBJ1-1
clone_size: .
cdr3_aa: CSARGQMGVNTEAFF
cdr3_nt: TGCAGTGCTAGAGGACAGATGGGAGTGAACACTGAAGCTTTCTTT

v_call: TRBV6-2/TRBV6-3
d_call: .
j_call: TRBJ2-7
clone_size: few
cdr3_aa: CASSLSRALEQYF
cdr3_nt: TGTGCCAGCAGTTTAAGCAGGGCCCTCGAGCAGTACTTC

v_call: TRBV12-3/TRBV12-4
d_call: TRBD1
j_call: TRBJ1-5
clone_size: few
cdr3_aa: CASSRTGLVNQPQHF
cdr3_nt: TGTGCCAGCAGTCGGACAGGGTTGGTCAATCAGCCCCAGCATTTT

v_call: TRBV7-8
d_call: .
j_call: TRBJ1-2
clone_size: many
cdr3_aa: CASSNMDWHGYTF
cdr3_nt: TGTGCCAGCAGCAATATGGACTGGCATGGCTACACCTTC

v_call: TRBV29-1
d_call: TRBD1
j_call: TRBJ1-5
clone_size: .
cdr3_aa: CSVAGQGTQPQHF
cdr3_nt: TGCAGCGTCGCGGGACAGGGCACTCAGCCCCAGCATTTT

v_call: TRBV29-1
d_call: TRBD1
j_call: TRBJ2-3
clone_size: many
cdr3_aa: CSVGQSSTDTQYF
cdr3_nt: TGCAGCGTGGGACAGAGTTCCACAGATACGCAGTATTTT

v_call: TRBV5-4
d_call: TRBD1
j_call: TRBJ1-4
clone_size: many
cdr3_aa: CASSSRDRGYEKLFF
cdr3_nt: TGTGCCAGCAGCTCCCGGGACAGGGGTTATGAAAAACTGTTTTTT

v_call: TRBV23-1
d_call: TRBD1
j_call: TRBJ1-2
clone_size: many
cdr3_aa: CASSQSGGTEDNYGYTF
cdr3_nt: TGCGCCAGCAGTCAATCTGGCGGGACAGAGGATAACTATGGCTACACCTTC

v_call: TRBV7-2
d_call: .
j_call: TRBJ2-4
clone_size: few
cdr3_aa: CASSQDSTRGIQYF
cdr3_nt: TGTGCCAGCAGCCAGGACAGCACGAGGGGCATTCAGTACTTC

v_call: TRBV5-1
d_call: .
j_call: TRBJ2-3
clone_size: many
cdr3_aa: CASSLVAGVTDTQYF
cdr3_nt: TGCGCCAGCAGCTTGGTTGCGGGTGTCACAGATACGCAGTATTTT

v_call: TRBV20-1
d_call: .
j_call: TRBJ1-5
clone_size: many
cdr3_aa: CSAQLKSNQPQHF
cdr3_nt: TGCAGTGCCCAACTAAAAAGCAATCAGCCCCAGCATTTT

v_call: TRBV5-1
d_call: .
j_call: TRBJ2-3
clone_size: many
cdr3_aa: CASSLGVTQYF
cdr3_nt: TGCGCCAGCAGCTTGGGGGTTACGCAGTATTTT

v_call: TRBV2
d_call: .
j_call: TRBJ2-1
clone_size: medium-sized
cdr3_aa: CASSEAWEQGRNEQFF
cdr3_nt: TGTGCCAGCAGTGAGGCCTGGGAACAGGGGAGGAATGAGCAGTTCTTC

v_call: TRBV13
d_call: TRBD2
j_call: TRBJ2-7
clone_size: many
cdr3_aa: CASSLSLAGESYEQYF
cdr3_nt: TGTGCCAGCAGCTTATCCCTAGCGGGGGAGTCCTACGAGCAGTACTTC

v_call: TRBV7-9
d_call: .
j_call: TRBJ1-1
clone_size: many
cdr3_aa: CASSLTGPTEAFF
cdr3_nt: TGTGCCAGCAGCTTGACAGGACCCACTGAAGCTTTCTTT

v_call: TRBV12-3/TRBV12-4
d_call: .
j_call: TRBJ1-2
clone_size: many
cdr3_aa: CASSLGQGKGYGYTF
cdr3_nt: TGTGCCAGCAGTTTAGGGCAGGGGAAGGGCTATGGCTACACCTTC

v_call: TRBV5-1
d_call: .
j_call: TRBJ2-2
clone_size: large
cdr3_aa: CASTRDSNTGELFF
cdr3_nt: TGCGCCAGCACCCGGGACTCCAACACCGGGGAGCTGTTTTTT

v_call: TRBV6-5
d_call: TRBD1
j_call: TRBJ2-5
clone_size: few
cdr3_aa: CASRSTGGRGETQYF
cdr3_nt: TGTGCCAGCAGGTCAACAGGGGGCCGGGGAGAGACCCAGTACTTC

v_call: TRBV6-2/TRBV6-3
d_call: .
j_call: TRBJ2-3
clone_size: few
cdr3_aa: CASKGRTDTQYF
cdr3_nt: TGTGCCAGCAAGGGACGCACAGATACGCAGTATTTT

v_call: TRBV11-2
d_call: .
j_call: TRBJ2-2
clone_size: many
cdr3_aa: CASSSTTGWLNTGELFF
cdr3_nt: TGTGCCAGCAGCTCTACTACAGGGTGGTTAAACACCGGGGAGCTGTTTTTT

v_call: TRBV7-9
d_call: .
j_call: TRBJ2-2
clone_size: many
cdr3_aa: CASSGAGNRELFF
cdr3_nt: TGTGCCAGCAGCGGGGCCGGGAACCGGGAGCTGTTTTTT

v_call: TRBV7-6
d_call: .
j_call: TRBJ2-5
clone_size: medium-sized
cdr3_aa: CASSLVGGALETQYF
cdr3_nt: TGTGCCAGCAGCTTAGTAGGGGGGGCCTTAGAGACCCAGTACTTC

v_call: TRBV10-3
d_call: .
j_call: TRBJ2-7
clone_size: .
cdr3_aa: CAMGRGNEQYF
cdr3_nt: TGTGCCATGGGGAGGGGGAACGAGCAGTACTTC

v_call: TRBV18
d_call: TRBD1
j_call: TRBJ2-7
clone_size: medium-sized
cdr3_aa: CASSPGTGEYEQYF
cdr3_nt: TGTGCCAGCTCACCGGGGACAGGGGAGTACGAGCAGTACTTC

v_call: TRBV7-2
d_call: TRBD1
j_call: TRBJ2-1
clone_size: few
cdr3_aa: CASSLSGTGFNNEQFF
cdr3_nt: TGTGCCAGCAGCTTAAGCGGGACAGGGTTCAACAATGAGCAGTTCTTC

v_call: TRBV3-2
d_call: .
j_call: TRBJ1-1
clone_size: many
cdr3_aa: CASSPLGGPISTEAFF
cdr3_nt: TGTGCCAGCAGCCCCCTTGGGGGACCGATTTCCACTGAAGCTTTCTTT

v_call: TRBV30
d_call: .
j_call: TRBJ2-2
clone_size: many
cdr3_aa: CAWSPQGGELFF
cdr3_nt: TGTGCCTGGAGTCCACAGGGCGGGGAGCTGTTTTTT

v_call: TRBV10-3
d_call: .
j_call: TRBJ1-3
clone_size: many
cdr3_aa: CAMASQGISGNTIYF
cdr3_nt: TGTGCCATGGCGTCTCAGGGTATCTCTGGAAACACCATATATTTT

v_call: TRBV5-1
d_call: .
j_call: TRBJ2-7
clone_size: medium-sized
cdr3_aa: CASSTLGGSSYEQYF
cdr3_nt: TGCGCCAGCAGCACACTGGGGGGCAGCTCCTACGAGCAGTACTTC

v_call: TRBV6-5
d_call: .
j_call: TRBJ1-2
clone_size: .
cdr3_aa: CASSYSGGRDYGYTF
cdr3_nt: TGTGCCAGCAGTTACTCAGGGGGGCGCGACTATGGCTACACCTTC

v_call: TRBV4-2
d_call: .
j_call: TRBJ2-2
clone_size: .
cdr3_aa: CASSQPSPPGELFF
cdr3_nt: TGTGCCAGCAGCCAACCTAGCCCGCCCGGGGAGCTGTTTTTT

v_call: TRBV5-1
d_call: .
j_call: TRBJ1-5
clone_size: .
cdr3_aa: CASLISSYNQPQHF
cdr3_nt: TGCGCCAGCCTCATTAGTTCCTACAATCAGCCCCAGCATTTT

v_call: TRBV6-1
d_call: TRBD1
j_call: TRBJ2-1
clone_size: many
cdr3_aa: CASRHRTGGYNEQFF
cdr3_nt: TGTGCCAGCAGACATAGGACAGGGGGCTACAATGAGCAGTTCTTC

v_call: TRBV28
d_call: .
j_call: TRBJ2-1
clone_size: many
cdr3_aa: CASSSGSYNEQFF
cdr3_nt: TGTGCCAGCAGTTCGGGCTCCTACAATGAGCAGTTCTTC

v_call: TRBV7-2
d_call: TRBD1
j_call: TRBJ1-2
clone_size: many
cdr3_aa: CASSPRTGVDYGYTF
cdr3_nt: TGTGCCAGCAGCCCCAGGACAGGGGTGGACTATGGCTACACCTTC

v_call: TRBV19
d_call: .
j_call: TRBJ1-5
clone_size: many
cdr3_aa: CASSIPAMVDQPQHF
cdr3_nt: TGTGCCAGTAGTATCCCAGCAATGGTGGATCAGCCCCAGCATTTT

v_call: TRBV5-4
d_call: .
j_call: TRBJ2-1
clone_size: .
cdr3_aa: CASTERRGANEQFF
cdr3_nt: TGTGCCAGCACAGAGCGGAGGGGAGCCAATGAGCAGTTCTTC

v_call: TRBV6-2/TRBV6-3
d_call: TRBD2
j_call: TRBJ2-1
clone_size: many
cdr3_aa: CASSLGSGLALDEQFF
cdr3_nt: TGTGCCAGCAGCCTGGGATCCGGACTAGCTCTTGATGAGCAGTTCTTC

v_call: TRBV20-1
d_call: .
j_call: TRBJ1-1
clone_size: .
cdr3_aa: CSARQGVIAEAFF
cdr3_nt: TGCAGTGCTAGGCAAGGGGTCATCGCTGAAGCTTTCTTT

v_call: TRBV6-1
d_call: TRBD1
j_call: TRBJ2-2
clone_size: many
cdr3_aa: CASSSYRGTGELFF
cdr3_nt: TGTGCCAGCAGTTCTTACAGGGGCACCGGGGAGCTGTTTTTT

v_call: TRBV4-2
d_call: .
j_call: TRBJ1-2
clone_size: many
cdr3_aa: CASSQEDGSQFQDGYTF
cdr3_nt: TGTGCCAGCAGCCAAGAAGATGGGTCCCAGTTTCAGGACGGCTACACCTTC

v_call: TRBV5-1
d_call: TRBD1
j_call: TRBJ2-2
clone_size: .
cdr3_aa: CASSLTTGDTGELFF
cdr3_nt: TGCGCCAGCAGCCTGACGACAGGGGACACCGGGGAGCTGTTTTTT

v_call: TRBV5-1
d_call: TRBD1
j_call: TRBJ2-1
clone_size: many
cdr3_aa: CASSSPGGNEQFF
cdr3_nt: TGCGCCAGCAGCTCACCAGGGGGCAATGAGCAGTTCTTC

v_call: TRBV7-2
d_call: .
j_call: TRBJ2-7
clone_size: many
cdr3_aa: CASSLNRAIGEQYF
cdr3_nt: TGTGCCAGCAGCTTGAATAGGGCAATTGGGGAGCAGTACTTC

v_call: TRBV15
d_call: TRBD1
j_call: TRBJ2-1
clone_size: few
cdr3_aa: CATSKHPRDRGHNEQFF
cdr3_nt: TGTGCCACCAGCAAACACCCCCGGGACAGGGGCCACAATGAGCAGTTCTTC

v_call: TRBV5-1
d_call: .
j_call: TRBJ2-3
clone_size: .
cdr3_aa: CASSLLTPTDTQYF
cdr3_nt: TGCGCCAGCAGCTTACTGACCCCCACAGATACGCAGTATTTT

v_call: TRBV6-5
d_call: .
j_call: TRBJ1-4
clone_size: many
cdr3_aa: CASSYRSTTNEKLFF
cdr3_nt: TGTGCCAGCAGTTATAGATCCACAACTAATGAAAAACTGTTTTTT

v_call: TRBV11-2
d_call: .
j_call: TRBJ2-1
clone_size: many
cdr3_aa: CASSYNTDSEQFF
cdr3_nt: TGTGCCAGCAGTTATAATACGGACAGTGAGCAGTTCTTC

v_call: TRBV7-2
d_call: TRBD1
j_call: TRBJ1-2
clone_size: .
cdr3_aa: CASSPRQGAYGYTF
cdr3_nt: TGTGCCAGCAGCCCGAGACAGGGGGCTTATGGCTACACCTTC

v_call: TRBV7-9
d_call: .
j_call: TRBJ2-3
clone_size: .
cdr3_aa: CASSRARDGASTDTQYF
cdr3_nt: TGTGCCAGCAGCCGTGCCCGAGACGGTGCTAGCACAGATACGCAGTATTTT

v_call: TRBV15
d_call: .
j_call: TRBJ1-1
clone_size: .
cdr3_aa: CATSRGVRTEAFF
cdr3_nt: TGTGCCACCAGCAGAGGGGTTAGGACTGAAGCTTTCTTT

v_call: TRBV7-9
d_call: .
j_call: TRBJ1-2
clone_size: many
cdr3_aa: CASSLGGSNYGYTF
cdr3_nt: TGTGCCAGCAGCTTAGGCGGGTCTAACTATGGCTACACCTTC